This T cell receptor (beta chain) was obtained from a study of CD8+ T cells in alopecia areata. Study-wide background: For the treated group, dosing was oral tofacitinib at 5 to 10 mg twice daily.

cDNA serving as the sequencing template came from extracted, reverse transcribed RNA. The method was immunoSEQ multiplex PCR; TCRdb's version includes in-frame clones alone and lacks a portion of them. The sample holds around 160,000 clones, around 87% seen once. V lost 1 base to trimming and J lost 7 bases; unmatched junction nucleotides: 9. The CDR3 has 15 amino acids. Germline V lookup: CDR1 SGDLS, CDR2 YYNGEE. Sequencing used CD8+ T cells sorted from blood, obtained at week 0. The chain has TRBV9 and TRBJ2-7; 9 nucleotides agree with TRBD2. This TCR was sampled from a human donor with alopecia areata. The DNA of the CDR3 is TGTGCCAGCAGCGTAAGCGGGGGGTTGTATGAGGAGCAGTACTTC. Encoded protein: CASSVSGGLYEEQYF.